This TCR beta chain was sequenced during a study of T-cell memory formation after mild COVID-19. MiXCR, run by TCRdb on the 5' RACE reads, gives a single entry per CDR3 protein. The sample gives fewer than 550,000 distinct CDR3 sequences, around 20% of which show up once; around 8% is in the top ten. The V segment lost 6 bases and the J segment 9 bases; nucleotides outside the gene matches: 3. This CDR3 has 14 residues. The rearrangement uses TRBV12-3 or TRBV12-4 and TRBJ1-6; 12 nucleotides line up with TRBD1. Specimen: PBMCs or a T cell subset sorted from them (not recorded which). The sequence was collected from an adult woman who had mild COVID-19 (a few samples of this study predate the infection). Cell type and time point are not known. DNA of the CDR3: TGTGCCAGCAGGGGACAGGGGGCGGTTTCACCCCTCCACTTT. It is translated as CASRGQGAVSPLHF.